This TCR beta chain was sequenced for a study of cytomegalovirus exposure and HLA in healthy donors. Overall study: Counted in an early data release were about 85 million unique TCRs from HLA-typed donors.

CDR1 is LNHDA and CDR2 is SQIVND in the germline V gene (reference sequence). V lost 4 bases and J lost 5; bases outside the gene matches: 4. The CDR3 is made up of 13 amino acids. The study ran its PCR with 60 Vbeta and 13 Jbeta primers. Here immunoSEQ multiplex PCR was the method, and the copy in TCRdb shows in-frame clones only, minus some. The data contain about 150,000 clones, 55% to 70% of them seen just once; the ten biggest clones take up 6% to 8.5%. The receptor was isolated from a woman between 55 and 75 years old in good health and CMV-seropositive. V gene TRBV19 combines with J gene TRBJ1-2; 7 positions match TRBD1. Sample: PBMCs. The CDR3 DNA is TGTGCCAGTAGTACGGACAGGCTTTATGGCTACACCTTC. Translation: CASSTDRLYGYTF.